The 25 T cell receptor beta chains presented below share a single source sample, sequenced in a study of T cells in Graves' hyperthyroidism and ophthalmopathy. TCR beta CDR3 sequences were amplified from RNA transcripts. Primed by the HTBI set, a first-round RT-PCR was run on the TCR CDR3. TCRdb called the multiplex PCR reads again in MiXCR, with one record for every CDR3 protein. The repertoire holds approximately 620,000 distinct CDR3 sequences, with approximately 15% as singletons. The sample taken for sequencing was blood. These receptors originate from a woman under 40 with Graves' hyperthyroidism that later progressed to Graves' ophthalmopathy.

This clonotype has at least ten counts. The gene calls are TRBV20-1 and TRBJ1-1; the D gene is possibly TRBD1 (6 bases). Trimming removed 5 bases at V and 4 bases at J, with 14 bases between. The CDR3 is 13 amino acids. Looked up from germline, CDR1 is DFQATT and CDR2 is SNEGSKA (reference sequence). For the CDR3, the DNA is TGCAGTGCTCGATACAGGGAAGCCACTGAAGCTTTCTTT. Residues: CSARYREATEAFF.

Concerning this clonotype itself: A much bigger clone sits one base away, suggesting this may be a read error. The CDR3 DNA reads as TGTGCCAGTAGGACGGGACCGCTCGGAAACGCCATATATTTT. This encodes CASRTGPLGNAIYF. The rearrangement uses TRBV19 and TRBJ1-3; a weak D match, TRBD1 (5 bases). The CDR3 length is 14 residues. CDR1 and CDR2 from the germline V gene are LNHDA and SQIVND (reference sequence).

This clonotype was observed at least ten times. V gene TRBV20-1 combines with J gene TRBJ1-6; 7 bases are shared with TRBD1. There are 15 residues in the CDR3. The trim removed 1 base at V and 9 bases at J, leaving 9 bases unmatched. Looked up from germline, CDR1 is DFQATT and CDR2 is SNEGSKA (reference sequence). CDR3 nucleotides: TGCAGTGCTAGAGCGGGAACAGGGGTAGCTTCACCCCTCCACTTT. Translation: CSARAGTGVASPLHF.

This clonotype has at least ten counts. The chain links TRBV5-1 to TRBJ2-7, with 7 bases identical to TRBD1. The germline V gene has CDR1 SGHRS and CDR2 YFSETQ. This CDR3 is 16 amino acids long. V was pared by 0 bases and J by 5 bases, with 11 bases of the junction left unmatched. The CDR3 loop reads CASSLGGTAYGNEQYF. The CDR3 DNA reads TGCGCCAGCAGCTTGGGGGGGACAGCTTATGGCAACGAGCAGTACTTC.

The genes are TRBV29-1 and TRBJ2-7; D might be TRBD1 or TRBD2, each matching 6 bases. With 6 bases removed from V and 3 bases from J, the gap between germline ends came to 18 bases. CDR1 is SQVTM and CDR2 is ANQGSEA in the germline V gene. The CDR3 has 14 residues. Here the CDR3 reads CSVGGQAADYEQYF. CDR3 nucleotides: TGCAGCGTCGGGGGCCAGGCGGCAGACTACGAGCAGTACTTC.

This clonotype was recorded at least ten times. Here the CDR3 DNA reads TGCAGCGTTGATCGGCCGCACAGCGATGGCTACACCTTC. Amino acid sequence: CSVDRPHSDGYTF. The chain combines TRBV29-1 with TRBJ1-2, with D unclear. The CDR3 extends over 13 amino acids. V dropped 3 bases and J dropped 6 bases, with 14 bases sitting between them. Germline V gene sequence: CDR1 SQVTM, CDR2 ANQGSEA.

As for this clonotype: A clone one base away is much larger, so this may be a read error. V is TRBV19 and J is TRBJ2-1; TRBD2 matches at 9 bases. Germline V gene lookup returns CDR1 LNHDA and CDR2 SQIVND (reference sequence). This CDR3 contains 17 residues. As DNA, the CDR3 is TGTGCCAGTAGTATCGGAGTCGGGACTAGCTCCTACAATGAGCAGGTCTTC. It encodes CASSIGVGTSSYNEQVF.

This clonotype was found many times. The chain joins TRBV20-1 to TRBJ2-7, with 11 bases matching TRBD2. Germline trimming cut 0 bases from V and 3 bases from J; bases unmatched to any gene: 7. The V gene's germline CDR1 is DFQATT and CDR2 SNEGSKA (reference sequence). The CDR3 has 16 residues. CDR3 residues: CSARDTASGRYYEQYF. CDR3 nucleotide sequence: TGCAGTGCTAGAGATACGGCTAGCGGGAGGTACTACGAGCAGTACTTC.

There are a few counts of this clonotype. The CDR3 sequence is CSAKPTDTQYF. The CDR3 nucleotides are TGCAGTGCTAAGCCCACAGATACGCAGTATTTT. The V call is TRBV20-1, the J call TRBJ2-3; unclear D gene. The CDR3 consists of 11 residues. V lost 4 bases and J lost 2, with 4 bases in between. From germline, CDR1 is DFQATT and CDR2 SNEGSKA (reference sequence).

V gene TRBV27 combines with J gene TRBJ2-7; 7 bases align to TRBD1. The CDR3 runs to 16 residues. V trimming: 4 bases; J trimming: 0 bases; junction bases outside the gene matches: 9. Germline-derived CDR1 and CDR2 are MNHEY and SMNVEV (reference sequence). CDR3 in amino acids: CASSSDLTGTSYEQYF. The CDR3 coding sequence is TGTGCCAGCAGTTCTGACTTGACAGGGACCTCCTACGAGCAGTACTTC.

A few counts support this clonotype. The chain joins TRBV4-3 to TRBJ2-1; possibly TRBD2 for D (7 bases). The CDR3 loop spans 19 amino acids. Germline V gives CDR1 LGHNA, CDR2 YSLEER. Trimming cost V 1 base and J 5 bases, with 24 bases left between them. CDR3 region: CASSQVISRGEGINNEQFF. The CDR3 region has the DNA TGCGCCAGCAGCCAAGTAATCTCTAGGGGGGAGGGAATCAACAATGAGCAGTTCTTC.

This clonotype was seen more than once but under ten times. The chain has TRBV4-2 and TRBJ1-2; 9 bases match TRBD1. CDR3 size: 19 residues. The germline CDR1 and CDR2 sequences are LGHNA and YNFKEQ. V lost 0 bases and J lost 0; bases outside the gene matches: 11. The CDR3 is CASSQDLGQGIFTNYGYTF. The CDR3, as DNA: TGTGCCAGCAGCCAAGATCTCGGACAGGGGATCTTCACTAACTATGGCTACACCTTC.

The chain combines TRBV5-4 with TRBJ2-3, with 11 positions matching TRBD2. The CDR3 loop spans 18 amino acids. The trim removed 5 bases at V and 2 bases at J, leaving 13 bases unmatched. Germline loops: CDR1 SGHNT, CDR2 YYREEE (reference sequence). The CDR3, as DNA: TGTGCCAGCAGGACCGGGACTAGCGGTTCCTACCCCACAGATACGCAGTATTTT. Its translation: CASRTGTSGSYPTDTQYF.

The chain carries TRBV11-3 and TRBJ2-7; possibly TRBD1 or TRBD2 for D (5 bases each). V lost 7 bases and J lost 6, with 19 bases in between. The germline V gene encodes CDR1 SGHNT and CDR2 YENEEA. This CDR3 has 14 residues. The CDR3 reads CASTGTRASGEQYF. The CDR3 DNA is TGTGCCAGCACCGGGACCCGGGCGTCGGGCGAGCAGTACTTC.

This chain connects TRBV5-1 to TRBJ1-6; D call uncertain. Germline V gene data show CDR1 as SGHRS and CDR2 as YFSETQ. CDR3 size: 15 residues. V was cut by 5 bases and J by 7 bases, with 16 bases left in between. CDR3 region: CASRFRTEENSPLHF. CDR3 bases: TGCGCCAGCAGATTCAGGACGGAAGAAAATTCACCCCTCCACTTT.

This chain connects TRBV27 to TRBJ2-1, with TRBD2 matching over 7 bases. V trimming: 3 bases; J trimming: 5 bases; junction bases outside the gene matches: 10. The CDR3 is 16 residues long. Germline values: CDR1 MNHEY, CDR2 SMNVEV (reference sequence). The CDR3 spells CASSLGVGLADNEQFF. CDR3 bases: TGTGCCAGCAGTTTGGGGGTAGGTCTAGCGGACAATGAGCAGTTCTTC.

This clonotype was seen at least ten times. The gene calls are TRBV2 and TRBJ2-3; the D is unclear. This CDR3 contains 14 residues. The germline V gene encodes CDR1 SNHLY and CDR2 FYNNEI. V shed 7 bases and J shed 0 bases, with 11 bases lying between them. This chain's CDR3 is CASMLTYSTDTQYF. CDR3 bases: TGTGCCAGCATGTTGACATATAGCACAGATACGCAGTATTTT.

The table lists this clonotype with a few counts. The chain links TRBV19 to TRBJ1-1; a weak D match, TRBD1 (6 bases). Germline V gene sequence: CDR1 LNHDA, CDR2 SQIVND (reference sequence). The CDR3 covers 15 residues. V lost 5 bases and J 4 bases, leaving 17 bases between the germline ends. The DNA for the CDR3 is TGTGCCAGTAGTTTCCCCCCTGGACAGCCCACTGAAGCTTTCTTT. Amino acid sequence: CASSFPPGQPTEAFF. The entire variable domain, with the rest obtained from reference TRBV19 and TRBJ1-1, is as follows: DGGITQSPKYLFRKEGQNVTLSCEQNLNHDAMYWYRQDPGQGLRLIYYSQIVNDFQKGDIAEGYSVSREKKESFPLTVTSAQKNPTAFYLCASSFPPGQPTEAFFGQGTRLTVV.

This clonotype has a count of ten or more. The chain joins TRBV19 to TRBJ2-5; 12 bases are a match to TRBD2. The CDR3 length is 16 residues. Germline assignment: CDR1 LNHDA and CDR2 SQIVND (reference sequence). Losses at the gene ends were 3 bases for V and 3 bases for J; bases not matched to a gene: 5. For the CDR3, the DNA is TGTGCCAGTAGTATTAGCCTAGCGGGAGGGGAAGAGACCCAGTACTTC. Protein: CASSISLAGGEETQYF.

This clonotype was recorded at least ten times. The chain employs TRBV5-1 and TRBJ2-7; 7 nucleotides line up with TRBD1. With 1 base clipped from V and 5 bases from J, the junction kept 6 bases outside the gene matches. Germline V gene lookup returns CDR1 SGHRS and CDR2 YFSETQ. The CDR3 length is 14 residues. CDR3 sequence (DNA): TGCGCCAGCAGCTTGCGACAGGGTGAGGACGAGCAGTACTTC. Translation gives CASSLRQGEDEQYF.

The chain couples TRBV30 to TRBJ1-1; D perhaps matches TRBD1 (5 bases). The V gene lost 4 bases and the J gene lost 1 base, with 13 bases spanning the gap. Germline values: CDR1 GTSNPN, CDR2 SVGIG (reference sequence). The CDR3 runs 14 residues. This chain's CDR3 is CAWKVRGSNTEAFF. Written as DNA, the CDR3 is TGTGCCTGGAAGGTGAGGGGATCGAACACTGAAGCTTTCTTT.

The chain has TRBV6-1 and TRBJ1-2; no firm D call. With 3 bases removed from V and 6 bases from J, the gap between germline ends came to 5 bases. Germline V CDR1 and CDR2: MNHNS, SASEGT. This CDR3 comprises 11 residues. The CDR3 nucleotides are TGTGCCAGCAGTGACAGAGATGGCTACACCTTC. As protein: CASSDRDGYTF.

This clonotype was counted at least ten times. The V call is TRBV7-2, the J call TRBJ2-7; 10 nucleotides match TRBD1. After removal of 5 bases from V and 3 bases from J, the junction contained 4 bases not matched to a gene. The CDR3 has 14 amino acids. Germline lookup yields CDR1 SGHTA and CDR2 FQGNSA. The CDR3, as DNA: TGTGCCAGCAGCCTAGACAGGGGGCACTACGAGCAGTACTTC. Translated: CASSLDRGHYEQYF.

This clonotype was counted ten times or more. The rearrangement links TRBV12-5 to TRBJ2-3; no clear D gene. Looked up from germline, CDR1 is LGHNT and CDR2 is FRNRAP. The V and J ends lost 7 bases and 4 bases respectively, with 18 bases between them. CDR3 length: 15 residues. CDR3 in DNA: TGTGCTAGTGCCCGAGGAGACCCCGGGCCAGATACGCAGTATTTT. Protein product: CASARGDPGPDTQYF.

This clonotype was observed many times. The genes are TRBV5-1 and TRBJ1-1; D call uncertain. V lost 3 bases and J lost 3, with 9 bases in between. The CDR3 covers 13 residues. Germline-derived CDR1 and CDR2 are SGHRS and YFSETQ. The CDR3 DNA is TGCGCCAGCAGCTCGCCGTTGTACACTGAAGCTTTCTTT. Amino acids: CASSSPLYTEAFF.